This TCR beta chain was observed in a study of shared clonotypes between healthy human individuals. Overall study: CD8 memory received one plate per donor, CD8 naive two, CD4 memory three and CD4 naive three.

Comments on this clone: Its antigen remains unknown.

Overall study findings and caveats: In a few donors, around 5% of naive CD4 clonotypes appeared in common.

The CDR3 covers 15 residues. Germline V gene data show CDR1 as SEHNR and CDR2 as FQNEAQ (reference sequence). V was clipped by 6 bases and J by 0 bases, with 11 bases between them. Evenly divided among several immunoSEQ plates was the genomic DNA of each subset. Sorted subsets were amplified in replicate PCRs using 200 ng DNA, around 30,000 T cell genomes. TCRdb keeps only in-frame clones here, not all; method: immunoSEQ multiplex PCR. The table has 2 million to 2.5 million clones, 85% to 95% seen once. Sequenced material: naive CD4+ T cells from PBMCs. As for subset: CD45RA+ positively selected. This clonotype was sampled from a man between 18 and 35 years old in good health. Some clones in this sample may be carry-over from other donors' samples. The chain recombines TRBV7-9 with TRBJ2-2; D not certain. The CDR3 nucleotides are TGTGCCAGCAGTCTGACGGCGGCGAACACCGGGGAGCTGTTTTTT. Residues: CASSLTAANTGELFF.